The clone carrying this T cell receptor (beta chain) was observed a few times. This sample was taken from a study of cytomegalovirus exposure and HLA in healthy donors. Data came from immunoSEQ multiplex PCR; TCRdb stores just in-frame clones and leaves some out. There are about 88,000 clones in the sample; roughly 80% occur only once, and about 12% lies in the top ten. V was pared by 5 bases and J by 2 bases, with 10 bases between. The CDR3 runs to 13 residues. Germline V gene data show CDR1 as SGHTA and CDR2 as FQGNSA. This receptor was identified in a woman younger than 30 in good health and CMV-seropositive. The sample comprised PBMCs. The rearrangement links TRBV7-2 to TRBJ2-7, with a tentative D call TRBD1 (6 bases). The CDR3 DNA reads TGTGCCAGCAGCCGGACAGCAACCTACGAGCAGTACTTC. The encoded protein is CASSRTATYEQYF.